This T cell receptor beta chain was sequenced in a study of human T cells and chemical hapten exposure. Study at large: Patch tests of 0.01% DPC on the upper back were read at 6 days.

Time point indicated: patch test 1, 2 weeks after DPC sensitization. Stated treatment: therapeutic diphenylcyclopropenone sensitization with weekly scalp DPC. Unfractionated whole blood was the source from which total RNA was extracted. V was clipped by 0 bases and J by 2 bases; unmatched bases: 4. CDR1 LGHNA and CDR2 YSLEER come from the germline V gene. The CDR3 runs to 15 residues. Study results and caveats: Clustering by CDR3 similarity yielded significantly more large clusters from expanded TCRs than controls.

Via MiXCR, TCRdb re-called the RACE reads, giving one row per CDR3 protein. The table lists approximately 400,000 distinct CDR3 sequences, roughly 5% of them singletons. Note on this clonotype: Its antigen remains unknown.

Here the sequenced sample was whole blood, taken in connection with sensitization to the hapten diphenylcyclopropenone (DPC). V is TRBV4-3 and J is TRBJ2-7, with 7 bases that match TRBD2. This clonotype was obtained from a woman in her fifties or sixties with alopecia areata. Some clones in this sample may be carry-over from other donors' samples. The CDR3 sequence: CASSQERGLTYEQYF. CDR3 DNA sequence: TGCGCCAGCAGCCAAGAAAGGGGACTAACCTACGAGCAGTACTTC.